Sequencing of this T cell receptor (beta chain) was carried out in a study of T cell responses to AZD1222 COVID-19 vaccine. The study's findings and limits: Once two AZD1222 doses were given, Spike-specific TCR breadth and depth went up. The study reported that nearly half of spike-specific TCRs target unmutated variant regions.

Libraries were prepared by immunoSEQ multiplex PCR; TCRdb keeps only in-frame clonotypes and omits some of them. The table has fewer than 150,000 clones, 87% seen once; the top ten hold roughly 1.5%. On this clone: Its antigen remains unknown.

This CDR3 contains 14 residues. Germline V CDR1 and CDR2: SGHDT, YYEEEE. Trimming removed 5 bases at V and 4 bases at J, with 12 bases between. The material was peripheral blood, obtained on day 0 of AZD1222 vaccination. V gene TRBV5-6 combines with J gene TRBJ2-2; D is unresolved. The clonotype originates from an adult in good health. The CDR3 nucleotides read TGTGCCAGCAGTTCAACACTGGGCACCGGGGAGCTGTTTTTT. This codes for CASSSTLGTGELFF.